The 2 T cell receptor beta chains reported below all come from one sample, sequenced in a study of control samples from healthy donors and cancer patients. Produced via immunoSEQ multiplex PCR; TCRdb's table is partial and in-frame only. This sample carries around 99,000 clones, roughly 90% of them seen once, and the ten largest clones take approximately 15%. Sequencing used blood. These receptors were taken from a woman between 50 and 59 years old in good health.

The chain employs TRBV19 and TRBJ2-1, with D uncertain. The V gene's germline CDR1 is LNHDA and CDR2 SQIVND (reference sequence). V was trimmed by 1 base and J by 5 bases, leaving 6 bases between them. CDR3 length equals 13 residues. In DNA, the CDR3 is TGTGCCAGTAGTATAGGCTTCAACAATGAGCAGTTCTTC. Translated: CASSIGFNNEQFF.

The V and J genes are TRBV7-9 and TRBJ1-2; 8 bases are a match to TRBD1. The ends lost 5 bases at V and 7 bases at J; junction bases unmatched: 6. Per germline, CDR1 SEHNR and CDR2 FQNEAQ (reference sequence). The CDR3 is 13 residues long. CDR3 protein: CASSQTGAGGYTF. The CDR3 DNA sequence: TGTGCCAGCAGCCAGACAGGGGCTGGTGGCTACACCTTC.